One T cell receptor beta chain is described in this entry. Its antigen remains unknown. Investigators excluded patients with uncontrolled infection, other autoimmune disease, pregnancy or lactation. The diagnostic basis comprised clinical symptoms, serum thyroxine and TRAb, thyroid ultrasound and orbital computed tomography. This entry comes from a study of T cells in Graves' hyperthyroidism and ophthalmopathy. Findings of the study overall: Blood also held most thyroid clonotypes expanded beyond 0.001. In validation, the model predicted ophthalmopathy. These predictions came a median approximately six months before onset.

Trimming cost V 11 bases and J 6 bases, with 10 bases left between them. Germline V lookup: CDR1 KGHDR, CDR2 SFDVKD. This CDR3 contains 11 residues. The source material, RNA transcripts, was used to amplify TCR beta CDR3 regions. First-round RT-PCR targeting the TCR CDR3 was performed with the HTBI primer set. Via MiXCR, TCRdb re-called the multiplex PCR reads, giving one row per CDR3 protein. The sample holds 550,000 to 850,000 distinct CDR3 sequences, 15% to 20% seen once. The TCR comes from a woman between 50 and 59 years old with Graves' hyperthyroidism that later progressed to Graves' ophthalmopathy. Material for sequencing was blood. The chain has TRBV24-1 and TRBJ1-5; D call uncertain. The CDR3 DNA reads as TGTGCCAATGCGGGGAGTCAGCCCCAGCATTTT. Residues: CANAGSQPQHF.